The clone carrying this T cell receptor beta chain appeared many times. V was trimmed by 7 bases and J by 0 bases, leaving 18 bases between them. Germline V CDR1 and CDR2: MNHEY, SVGAGI. The CDR3 covers 16 residues. The sequenced template was RNA, covering the TCR beta CDR3 region. HTBI-primed first-round RT-PCR preceded second-round multiplex PCR. TCRdb re-derived calls from the multiplex PCR reads in MiXCR, one entry per CDR3 protein. This sample has a few hundred thousand distinct CDR3 sequences, with about 16% found just once. This entry belongs to a study of Graves' ophthalmopathy and Graves' hyperthyroidism. The term stable hyperthyroidism indicated an absence of ophthalmopathy within 18 months of follow-up. Other autoimmune disease, uncontrolled infection, pregnancy and lactation led to exclusion.

V and J are TRBV6-5 and TRBJ1-1, with TRBD1 as a possible D gene (5 bases). Sample: peripheral blood. The receptor was derived from a woman aged 18-29 years with stable Graves' hyperthyroidism. The CDR3 bases are TGTGCCAGCATCTCTCTCCCCGGGACCGTGAACACTGAAGCTTTCTTT. It encodes CASISLPGTVNTEAFF.